Listed below are T cell receptor beta chains from one sample, sequenced in a study of control samples from healthy donors and cancer patients. TCRdb's copy holds only in-frame clones and misses some; the assay was immunoSEQ multiplex PCR. The sample records 60,000 to 95,000 clones, about 89% being singletons. The material sequenced was PBMCs. Receptor source: a woman aged 45-59 years with colorectal cancer. Each CDR3 is given with its conserved first and last residue. A D gene is named only where the DNA matches it firmly. A clone size is listed for some rows: how often the clone was seen (once, few, many), or a class if it is expanded.

abundance	v_gene	d_gene	j_gene	CDR3aa	CDR3nt
.	TRBV6-2/TRBV6-3	TRBD1	TRBJ2-1	CASSRQGSSSYNEQFF	TGTGCCAGCAGCCGACAGGGGTCGAGCTCCTACAATGAGCAGTTCTTC
.	TRBV4-3	TRBD1	TRBJ1-3	CASSQESGQGVGNTIYF	TGCGCCAGCAGCCAAGAGTCGGGACAGGGGGTTGGAAACACCATATATTTT
.	TRBV28	TRBD1	TRBJ1-5	CASGMTGYQPQHF	TGTGCCAGCGGCATGACAGGGTATCAGCCCCAGCATTTT
.	TRBV4-3	TRBD1	TRBJ1-1	CASSHETTTGWAFF	TGCGCCAGCAGCCACGAAACTACGACAGGGTGGGCTTTCTTT
.	TRBV9	TRBD1	TRBJ1-2	CASSVGTDSYGYTF	TGTGCCAGCAGCGTCGGGACAGACTCCTATGGCTACACCTTC
.	TRBV23-1	TRBD2	TRBJ2-5	CASTPLGGGAYQETQYF	TGCGCCAGCACCCCCCTGGGGGGGGGAGCGTACCAAGAGACCCAGTACTTC
.	TRBV30	.	TRBJ1-1	CAWSIAETEAFF	TGTGCCTGGAGTATAGCGGAAACTGAAGCTTTCTTT
.	TRBV7-2	.	TRBJ1-5	CASSIYGAPNRPQHF	TGTGCCAGCAGCATCTACGGGGCCCCCAATCGGCCCCAGCATTTT
once	TRBV7-8	.	TRBJ1-2	CASSPWSGGYTF	TGTGCCAGCAGCCCCTGGTCAGGTGGCTACACCTTC
.	TRBV7-3	.	TRBJ2-3	CASSLSGGTDTQYF	TGTGCCAGCAGCCTCTCAGGGGGGACAGATACGCAGTATTTT
.	TRBV19	.	TRBJ1-3	CASRSYGNTIYF	TGTGCCAGTCGATCCTATGGTAACACCATATATTTT
.	TRBV19	.	TRBJ2-1	CASSMTNTNEQFF	TGTGCCAGTAGTATGACAAATACCAATGAGCAGTTCTTC
.	TRBV7-6	.	TRBJ2-3	CASSLSGLGADTQYF	TGTGCCAGCAGCTTATCTGGGTTAGGGGCAGATACGCAGTATTTT
.	TRBV10-3	.	TRBJ1-1	CATRGGNTEAFF	TGTGCCACGAGAGGAGGTAACACTGAAGCTTTCTTT
.	TRBV7-2	TRBD1	TRBJ1-1	CASSIIQGEEAFF	TGTGCCAGCAGCATAATACAGGGGGAAGAAGCTTTCTTT
.	TRBV6-5	.	TRBJ2-3	CASRTVTDTQYF	TGTGCCAGCAGGACAGTCACAGATACGCAGTATTTT
.	TRBV12-5	TRBD1	TRBJ1-4	CASGPTGRTNEKLFF	TGTGCTAGTGGTCCGACAGGGAGGACTAATGAAAAACTGTTTTTT
.	TRBV7-9	.	TRBJ2-2	CASTGFNMDTGELFF	TGTGCCAGCACTGGCTTTAATATGGACACCGGGGAGCTGTTTTTT
.	TRBV12-3/TRBV12-4	TRBD1	TRBJ2-3	CASRQGVADTQYF	TGTGCCAGCAGGCAGGGGGTTGCAGATACGCAGTATTTT
.	TRBV30	.	TRBJ1-1	CAWIGRNTEAFF	TGTGCCTGGATAGGGCGGAACACTGAAGCTTTCTTT
few	TRBV27	.	TRBJ1-5	CASSLRRDQPQHF	TGTGCCAGCAGTTTGCGAAGGGACCAGCCCCAGCATTTT
.	TRBV2	TRBD1	TRBJ2-2	CASSQGAGQGFTGELFF	TGTGCCAGCAGCCAAGGGGCGGGACAGGGTTTCACCGGGGAGCTGTTTTTT
.	TRBV10-3	.	TRBJ2-5	CAISGVGQGETQYF	TGTGCCATCAGTGGGGTTGGGCAGGGAGAGACCCAGTACTTC
.	TRBV2	.	TRBJ2-3	CASSELQPDTQYF	TGTGCCAGCAGTGAATTACAGCCAGATACGCAGTATTTT
once	TRBV19	.	TRBJ1-5	CASRLWKGAGGNQPQHF	TGTGCCAGTAGGTTGTGGAAAGGGGCTGGAGGCAATCAGCCCCAGCATTTT
.	TRBV9	.	TRBJ1-5	CASSQGIGNQPQHF	TGTGCCAGCAGTCAGGGAATTGGTAATCAGCCCCAGCATTTT
.	TRBV28	.	TRBJ2-3	CASTSVDTQYF	TGTGCCAGCACCTCGGTGGATACGCAGTATTTT
.	TRBV10-3	.	TRBJ1-3	CAIRRDTGHSGNTIYF	TGTGCCATCAGGAGGGACACTGGACACTCTGGAAACACCATATATTTT
.	TRBV2	.	TRBJ2-3	CASSDGQTSTDTQYF	TGTGCCAGCAGTGATGGTCAAACTAGCACAGATACGCAGTATTTT
.	TRBV19	.	TRBJ2-3	CASSISLGTLNTQYF	TGTGCCAGTAGTATATCCCTCGGAACCCTGAATACGCAGTATTTT
.	TRBV5-1	.	TRBJ2-3	CASSSEVYGMGDTQYF	TGCGCCAGCAGCAGCGAAGTGTATGGGATGGGAGATACGCAGTATTTT
.	TRBV28	.	TRBJ1-5	CASSYGGPQHF	TGTGCCAGCAGTTATGGCGGGCCCCAGCATTTT
once	TRBV27	TRBD1	TRBJ1-6	CASRIQGTYYNSPLHF	TGTGCCAGCAGGATACAGGGGACCTATTATAATTCACCCCTCCACTTT
.	TRBV19	.	TRBJ1-6	CASSIDRGKPNSPLHF	TGTGCCAGTAGTATAGATCGTGGGAAGCCGAATTCACCCCTCCACTTT
.	TRBV18	TRBD1	TRBJ1-4	CASSGTGGEKLFF	TGTGCCAGCTCGGGGACAGGGGGAGAAAAACTGTTTTTT
.	TRBV7-7	.	TRBJ2-1	CASSLRLGSSYNEQFF	TGTGCCAGCAGCTTAAGGTTGGGCAGCTCCTACAATGAGCAGTTCTTC
.	TRBV3-1/TRBV3-2	.	TRBJ1-1	CASSQFGGNTEAFF	TGTGCCAGCAGCCAATTTGGGGGGAACACTGAAGCTTTCTTT
.	TRBV28	.	TRBJ2-6	CASSPIRGASSGANVLTF	TGTGCCAGCAGCCCCATAAGGGGGGCCAGCTCTGGGGCCAACGTCCTGACTTTC
.	TRBV9	TRBD1	TRBJ1-1	CASSVDGQGEAFF	TGTGCCAGCAGCGTAGACGGACAGGGAGAAGCTTTCTTT
once	TRBV18	.	TRBJ2-3	CASSPPSARDTQYF	TGTGCCAGCTCACCACCTTCCGCTAGAGATACGCAGTATTTT
.	TRBV4-1	.	TRBJ1-2	CASSQEFPSGRGYTF	TGCGCCAGCAGCCAAGAGTTTCCCTCTGGGCGTGGCTACACCTTC
.	TRBV18	TRBD2	TRBJ2-3	CASFRDYTDTQYF	TGTGCCAGCTTCCGGGACTACACAGATACGCAGTATTTT
.	TRBV3-1/TRBV3-2	TRBD1	TRBJ1-2	CASSQRGQGAHGYTF	TGTGCCAGCAGCCAACGAGGACAGGGAGCTCATGGCTACACCTTC
.	TRBV9	.	TRBJ1-5	CASSGGGSGQPQHF	TGTGCCAGCAGCGGCGGGGGGTCGGGTCAGCCCCAGCATTTT
.	TRBV3-1/TRBV3-2	.	TRBJ2-3	CASSQEGDTQYF	TGTGCCAGCAGCCAAGAAGGGGATACGCAGTATTTT
.	TRBV6-1	.	TRBJ1-2	CASSENWGYTF	TGTGCCAGCAGTGAGAACTGGGGCTACACCTTC
.	TRBV7-2	.	TRBJ1-5	CASSLVRGYQPQHF	TGTGCCAGCAGCTTAGTTAGGGGGTATCAGCCCCAGCATTTT
once	TRBV5-6	.	TRBJ1-5	CASSLLGAAGPQHF	TGTGCCAGCAGCTTGCTGGGGGCGGCCGGGCCCCAGCATTTT
.	TRBV6-2/TRBV6-3	.	TRBJ2-3	CASRPSAGDTQYF	TGTGCCAGCAGACCTAGCGCGGGGGATACGCAGTATTTT
.	TRBV7-6	.	TRBJ2-3	CASSLVPGVADTQYF	TGTGCCAGCAGCTTAGTACCGGGGGTAGCAGATACGCAGTATTTT
.	TRBV20-1	TRBD2	TRBJ2-1	CSASILAGGNEQFF	TGCAGTGCTAGTATACTAGCGGGGGGGAATGAGCAGTTCTTC
.	TRBV7-2	TRBD1	TRBJ1-1	CASRRDRLNTEAFF	TGTGCCAGCAGGAGGGACAGATTGAACACTGAAGCTTTCTTT
.	TRBV14	.	TRBJ1-5	CASSSKDTYSNQPQHF	TGTGCCAGCAGCTCTAAGGACACCTATAGCAATCAGCCCCAGCATTTT
.	TRBV6-5	TRBD1	TRBJ1-1	CASSYVGQGSEAFF	TGTGCCAGCAGTTACGTCGGACAGGGCTCTGAAGCTTTCTTT
.	TRBV4-1	.	TRBJ2-2	CASSQGGDNTGELFF	TGCGCCAGCAGCCAAGGAGGTGATAACACCGGGGAGCTGTTTTTT